This T cell receptor beta chain was sequenced in a study of PD-L1 blockade in urothelial cancer. CDR1 and CDR2 (germline): SGHRS, YFSETQ. V gave up 0 bases and J gave up 6 bases, with 5 bases separating them. This CDR3 spans 12 amino acids. This sample's time point: peripheral blood 6 weeks after treatment start. Anywhere from 1 to 8 samples came from each patient, spanning pretreatment and on-treatment. Clones were read by immunoSEQ multiplex PCR, and TCRdb kept only the in-frame ones, dropping some. The sample records approximately 93,000 clones, 75% to 90% being singletons. The V gene is TRBV5-1, the J gene TRBJ2-3; tentatively, D is TRBD1 (5 bases). This clonotype originated in a man between 65 and 80 years old with urothelial cancer. Specimen: PBMCs, collected around atezolizumab (anti-PD-L1) treatment. The CDR3 nucleotides are TGCGCCAGCAGCTTGGCAGGGGATACGCAGTATTTT. Translated, it gives CASSLAGDTQYF.